The 26 T cell receptor beta chains below come from one sample, sequenced in a study of cytomegalovirus exposure and HLA in healthy donors. Data came from immunoSEQ multiplex PCR; TCRdb stores just in-frame clones and leaves some out. The sample consists of about 360,000 clones, roughly 89% of them appearing once. The sequenced sample consisted of PBMCs. Source of these receptors: a woman between 18 and 29 years old in good health and CMV-seronegative.

This chain uses TRBV4-1 with TRBJ2-7; 10 nucleotides match TRBD1. Germline CDR1 and CDR2: MGHRA and YSYEKL. V gave up 4 bases and J gave up 6 bases; unmatched junction bases: 12. There are 16 residues in the CDR3. CDR3 in DNA: TGCGCCAGCAGCCCCAACCCCGGGACAGGGGAGCGCGAGCAGTACTTC. Encoded protein: CASSPNPGTGEREQYF.

The rearrangement links TRBV30 to TRBJ1-1; D is undetermined. Trimming took off 3 bases at V and 3 bases at J, with 17 bases between the two ends. The CDR3 length is 15 residues. Germline CDR1 reads GTSNPN; CDR2 reads SVGIG (reference sequence). DNA for the CDR3: TGTGCCTGGAGGGTTTTTAAGGCTAGATACACTGAAGCTTTCTTT. Protein: CAWRVFKARYTEAFF.

In DNA, the CDR3 is TGTGCCAAGCAGGGCCAGGACAATGAGCAGTTCTTC. It specifies CAKQGQDNEQFF. The gene calls are TRBV2 and TRBJ2-1, with a weak D call TRBD1 (5 bases). Deletions cut 10 bases from V and 5 bases from J, with 12 bases between. Germline V lookup: CDR1 SNHLY, CDR2 FYNNEI. The CDR3 sequence is 12 residues long.

As DNA, the CDR3 is TGTGCCAGCAGCGGGACAGGGGAGCAAGAGACCCAGTACTTC. Translated: CASSGTGEQETQYF. This chain connects TRBV9 to TRBJ2-5; the match to TRBD1 covers 9 bases. V trimming: 3 bases; J trimming: 2 bases; junction bases outside the gene matches: 2. The CDR3 length is 14 residues. The germline CDR1 and CDR2 sequences are SGDLS and YYNGEE.

The V call is TRBV7-6, the J call TRBJ2-1; TRBD2 aligns across 9 bases. Germline loops: CDR1 SGHVS, CDR2 FNYEAQ. The CDR3 runs 15 residues. V was pared by 6 bases and J by 2 bases, with 5 bases of the junction left unmatched. Written as DNA, the CDR3 is TGTGCCAGCAGTCAGCGGGAGGCGACCTACAATGAGCAGTTCTTC. Translation gives CASSQREATYNEQFF.

The J gene is TRBJ2-2, the V gene TRBV6-1, with TRBD2 matching 11 bases. The CDR3 consists of 17 residues. Trimming cost V 4 bases and J 6 bases; bases outside gene matches: 10. The germline V gene encodes CDR1 MNHNS and CDR2 SASEGT. CDR3 sequence reads: CASSGLAGKGGSGELFF. In nucleotides, the CDR3 is TGTGCCAGCAGTGGACTAGCGGGAAAAGGAGGATCCGGGGAGCTGTTTTTT.

This chain connects TRBV19 to TRBJ2-7; TRBD1 agrees at 10 bases. Germline assignment: CDR1 LNHDA and CDR2 SQIVND (reference sequence). J lost 3 bases, V lost 6 bases, and 8 bases had no gene match. The CDR3 is made up of 15 amino acids. CDR3 loop: CASSEPGTGDYEQYF. CDR3 sequence (DNA): TGTGCCAGTAGCGAACCCGGGACAGGGGACTACGAGCAGTACTTC.

This clone was recorded a few times. This chain uses TRBV4-1 with TRBJ2-2; 8 bases align to TRBD1. This CDR3 has 16 residues. With 3 bases clipped from V and 1 base from J, the junction kept 4 bases outside the gene matches. Germline-derived CDR1 and CDR2 are MGHRA and YSYEKL. CDR3 in DNA: TGCGCCAGCAGCCAGAAAGGGACAGGGAACACCGGGGAGCTGTTTTTT. Translated: CASSQKGTGNTGELFF.

The chain carries TRBV27 and TRBJ2-7, with 10 bases fitting TRBD2. The CDR3 consists of 15 residues. The V segment lost 3 bases and the J segment 5 bases; nucleotides outside the gene matches: 7. Germline-derived CDR1 and CDR2 are MNHEY and SMNVEV (reference sequence). The CDR3 reads CASSLVPSGRNEQYF. DNA of the CDR3: TGTGCCAGCAGTTTGGTTCCTAGCGGGAGAAACGAGCAGTACTTC.

This sequence joins TRBV18 and TRBJ1-2; D perhaps matches TRBD1 (6 bases). Germline V lookup: CDR1 KGHSH, CDR2 LQKENI. This CDR3 has 15 amino acids. Trimming cost V 0 bases and J 0 bases, with 8 bases left between them. CDR3 DNA: TGTGCCAGCTCACCACCTGAGGGGGCTAACTATGGCTACACCTTC. It is translated as CASSPPEGANYGYTF. Full variable domain (outside the CDR3, taken from reference TRBV18 and TRBJ1-2): NAGVMQNPRHLVRRRGQEARLRCSPMKGHSHVYWYRQLPEEGLKFMVYLQKENIIDESGMPKERFSAEFPKEGPSILRIQQVVRGDSAAYFCASSPPEGANYGYTFGSGTRLTVV.

This clone was seen a single time. An end of the junction differs from the germline gene, which may be a read error. The genes are TRBV30 and TRBJ2-7, with 9 bases identical to TRBD1. Germline CDR1 reads GTSNPN; CDR2 reads SVGIG (reference sequence). This CDR3 is 13 amino acids long. CDR3 bases: TGTGCCTGGAGTGTTGGTACAGGAGACAGGGGGTGGTTC. Residues: CAWSVGTGDRGWF.

The chain recombines TRBV6-1 with TRBJ1-3, with D possibly being TRBD1 (5 bases). This CDR3 is 15 amino acids long. Germline values: CDR1 MNHNS, CDR2 SASEGT. Trimming pared 7 bases from V and 0 bases from J, leaving 13 bases between. CDR3: CASIWTGDSGNTIYF. In DNA, the CDR3 is TGTGCCAGCATATGGACGGGGGACTCTGGAAACACCATATATTTT.

The chain carries TRBV4-1 and TRBJ2-7, with D possibly being TRBD2 (5 bases). V dropped 2 bases and J dropped 3 bases, with 14 bases sitting between them. This CDR3 spans 15 amino acids. Germline V gives CDR1 MGHRA, CDR2 YSYEKL. The CDR3 region is CASSQSGSLNYEQYF. CDR3 bases: TGCGCCAGCAGCCAATCGGGGAGTCTGAACTACGAGCAGTACTTC.

The rearrangement links TRBV7-9 to TRBJ1-3; D may be TRBD1 (6 bases). This CDR3 comprises 15 residues. V was trimmed by 5 bases and J by 6 bases, leaving 17 bases between them. Germline V CDR1 and CDR2: SEHNR, FQNEAQ (reference sequence). The CDR3 nucleotides are TGTGCCAGCAGCCCCGACCGGACAGTTATAAACACCATATATTTT. This gives the protein CASSPDRTVINTIYF.

The chain has TRBV25-1 and TRBJ2-7, with unresolved D. The CDR3 extends over 13 amino acids. Germline V gives CDR1 MGHDK, CDR2 SYGVNS. V lost 1 base to trimming and J lost 2 bases, with 6 bases between them. CDR3 coding DNA: TGTGCCAGCAGTGAATCCGCAGCCTACGAGCAGTACTTC. Translating gives CASSESAAYEQYF.

This clone was counted once. The J gene is TRBJ2-3, the V gene TRBV5-1; possibly TRBD2 for D (7 bases). CDR1 and CDR2 (germline): SGHRS, YFSETQ. V dropped 5 bases and J dropped 4 bases, with 11 bases sitting between them. This CDR3 is built from 13 residues. The CDR3 nucleotides are TGCGCCAGCAGTGGCGGGGGCGCAGATACGCAGTATTTT. As protein: CASSGGGADTQYF.

The chain links TRBV9 to TRBJ1-2; D remains unclear. Germline V gene data show CDR1 as SGDLS and CDR2 as YYNGEE. Trimming removed 4 bases at V and 7 bases at J, with 11 bases between. The CDR3 has 12 amino acids. This chain's CDR3 is CASSPFLGGYTF. The CDR3, as DNA: TGTGCCAGCAGCCCTTTCCTCGGTGGCTACACCTTC.

The CDR3 nucleotides read TGCGCCAGCAGCCAATCGGGAGGTTGGACTGAAGCTTTCTTT. This sequence encodes CASSQSGGWTEAFF. The chain is built from TRBV4-1 and TRBJ1-1; no reliable D call. The CDR3 extends over 14 amino acids. V lost 2 bases, J lost 5 bases, and 12 bases lay in between. CDR1 is MGHRA and CDR2 is YSYEKL in the germline V gene.

V is TRBV27 and J is TRBJ2-7; tentative D call: TRBD2 (7 bases). Germline CDR1 and CDR2: MNHEY and SMNVEV (reference sequence). Between the trimmed V and J ends, which lost 5 bases and 3 bases, there was a span of 17 bases. CDR3 length: 15 amino acids. The DNA for the CDR3 is TGTGCCAGCAGTCCATCACGGGGGGCCGGCTACGAGCAGTACTTC. Protein product: CASSPSRGAGYEQYF.

This clone was seen a few times. V and J are TRBV4-1 and TRBJ2-6, with 7 bases fitting TRBD1. The germline CDR1 and CDR2 sequences are MGHRA and YSYEKL. The CDR3 runs to 20 residues. V shed 1 base and J 4 bases; nucleotides not matched to a gene: 16. CDR3 amino acids: CASSQGNLRGPRPGANVLTF. In DNA form, the CDR3 reads TGCGCCAGCAGCCAAGGTAATCTAAGGGGGCCACGACCCGGGGCCAACGTCCTGACTTTC.

The CDR3 region has the DNA TGTGCCACCAGCAGCCTCGCCGCCCAGGAGACCCAGTACTTC. Its translation is CATSSLAAQETQYF. This chain connects TRBV15 to TRBJ2-5; no clear D gene. The CDR3 loop spans 14 amino acids. Germline values: CDR1 LNHNV, CDR2 YYDKDF (reference sequence). Trimming left V 3 bases short and J 5 bases short, with 13 bases between.

The rearrangement uses TRBV6-5 and TRBJ1-2, with TRBD1 matching over 9 bases. J was trimmed by 5 bases and V by 6 bases; bases with no gene match: 10. This CDR3 comprises 15 residues. Germline V gene lookup returns CDR1 MNHEY and CDR2 SVGAGI. The DNA of the CDR3 is TGTGCCAGCAGGCGAAACAGGGGGCGCTGGTATGGCTACACCTTC. Translated: CASRRNRGRWYGYTF.

The chain recombines TRBV2 with TRBJ1-2; possible D gene TRBD1, 6 bases. This CDR3 comprises 14 residues. Germline V gene lookup returns CDR1 SNHLY and CDR2 FYNNEI. Trimming stripped 8 bases from V and 4 bases from J, with 17 bases between. The CDR3 here is CASHFPGTLYGYTF. CDR3 nucleotides: TGTGCCAGCCACTTCCCCGGGACACTCTATGGCTACACCTTC.

The chain employs TRBV4-1 and TRBJ1-2; 7 nucleotides line up with TRBD1. V shed 3 bases and J 2 bases; nucleotides not matched to a gene: 6. The CDR3 has 15 amino acids. CDR1 and CDR2 (germline): MGHRA, YSYEKL. CDR3 in DNA: TGCGCCAGCAGCCAGGGGACAGTAGGAAACTATGGCTACACCTTC. It translates to CASSQGTVGNYGYTF.

The chain uses TRBV4-1 and TRBJ2-3; 11 bases are a match to TRBD2. The CDR3 runs 15 residues. CDR1 MGHRA and CDR2 YSYEKL come from the germline V gene. V lost 4 bases, J lost 4 bases, and 4 bases stayed unmatched. As DNA, the CDR3 is TGCGCCAGCAGCCCCAGACTAGCGGGGTCAGATACGCAGTATTTT. Its protein is CASSPRLAGSDTQYF.

This chain joins TRBV5-1 and TRBJ2-5; 8 positions agree with TRBD2. Germline CDR1 and CDR2: SGHRS and YFSETQ. Losses at the gene ends were 0 bases for V and 5 bases for J; bases not matched to a gene: 6. This CDR3 spans 15 amino acids. This CDR3 is CASSLVAGGSETQYF. The DNA for the CDR3 is TGCGCCAGCAGCTTGGTGGCGGGGGGAAGCGAGACCCAGTACTTC. Variable domain in full (rest from reference TRBV5-1 and TRBJ2-5): KAGVTQTPRYLIKTRGQQVTLSCSPISGHRSVSWYQQTPGQGLQFLFEYFSETQRNKGNFPGRFSGRQFSNSRSEMNVSTLELGDSALYLCASSLVAGGSETQYFGPGTRLLVL.